Each of the 24 T cell receptor beta chains below was sequenced from the same sample in a study of blood T cell repertoires in COVID-19 (dated by TCRdb to 2020 to 2022). Preparation of the library involved the immunoSEQ multiplex PCR assay. The source is immuneACCESS, and TCRdb retained only in-frame sequences with V and J called. Part of the clones is not carried over; for the studies checked, unresolved V genes explain less than half of this, and the remainder is unexplained. For this sample the table gives 200,000 to 250,000 clones, of which over 65% were detected only once. The ten largest clonotypes hold about 3.7% of the sample. Sequencing was performed on PBMCs or T cells enriched from blood (not recorded which). The receptors were gathered from a woman aged 60-70 years who had recovered from COVID-19.

The chain joins TRBV7-2 to TRBJ2-3; the match to TRBD1 covers 9 bases. With V trimmed by 4 bases and J by 7 bases, 6 bases remained unmatched. The CDR3 sequence is 14 residues long. Germline values: CDR1 SGHTA, CDR2 FQGNSA. The CDR3: CASSSGTGLNTQYF. The DNA of the CDR3 is TGTGCCAGCAGCTCCGGGACAGGGCTAAATACGCAGTATTTT.

The rearrangement joins TRBV6-5 to TRBJ2-5; no clear D. The germline V and J ends were trimmed by 6 bases and 1 base, with 9 bases remaining between them. The CDR3 contains 13 residues. From germline, CDR1 is MNHEY and CDR2 SVGAGI. CDR3 amino acids: CASSPRSQETQYF. The DNA for the CDR3 is TGTGCCAGCAGCCCCCGGAGCCAAGAGACCCAGTACTTC.

CDR3 in amino acids: CASSPIGGSYNEQFF. In nucleotides, the CDR3 is TGCGCCAGCAGCCCCATCGGGGGTAGCTACAATGAGCAGTTCTTC. This rearrangement joins TRBV4-3 to TRBJ2-1; TRBD2 is a possible D gene (6 bases). The CDR3 sequence is 15 residues long. Germline loops: CDR1 LGHNA, CDR2 YSLEER. V was pared by 4 bases and J by 3 bases, with 13 bases between.

This clone was found many times. The chain combines TRBV9 with TRBJ2-1, with 16 bases fitting TRBD2. CDR1 is SGDLS, CDR2 YYNGEE, per germline. The V and J ends lost 3 bases and 0 bases, in that order; junction bases with no gene match: 3. This CDR3 has 18 amino acids. The CDR3 sequence is CASSAGTSGGASYNEQFF. The CDR3 coding sequence is TGTGCCAGCAGCGCCGGGACTAGCGGGGGGGCCTCCTACAATGAGCAGTTCTTC.

This clone was counted many times. This sequence joins TRBV19 and TRBJ1-1; D unresolved. V lost 7 bases and J 7 bases, leaving 10 bases between the germline ends. There are 11 residues in the CDR3. CDR1 and CDR2 (germline): LNHDA, SQIVND (reference sequence). CDR3 amino acids: CASTSAVEAFF. The DNA for the CDR3 is TGTGCCAGTACGTCGGCGGTTGAAGCTTTCTTT.

This chain uses TRBV9 with TRBJ1-5; weak D call: TRBD1 (5 bases). V was cut by 4 bases and J by 0 bases, with 8 bases left in between. Germline V lookup: CDR1 SGDLS, CDR2 YYNGEE. This CDR3 contains 14 residues. Here the CDR3 reads CASSKTDSNQPQHF. The CDR3 DNA reads as TGTGCCAGCAGCAAGACAGATAGCAATCAGCCCCAGCATTTT.

This clone was seen only once. The chain has TRBV18 and TRBJ1-3; D might be TRBD1 (6 bases). Germline V gene data show CDR1 as KGHSH and CDR2 as LQKENI. The ends were cut back, 2 bases at V and 0 bases at J, with 17 bases in the middle. This CDR3 is 18 amino acids long. CDR3 residues: CASSPNRDPKLSGNTIYF. Here the CDR3 DNA reads TGTGCCAGCTCACCAAACAGGGACCCAAAGCTCTCTGGAAACACCATATATTTT.

The CDR3 DNA sequence: TGTGCCAGTAGTCCCCAAGGGGTACGAGAGACCCAGTACTTC. It translates to CASSPQGVRETQYF. The chain has TRBV19 and TRBJ2-5; possible D gene TRBD1, 5 bases. The CDR3 sequence is 14 residues long. Trimming pared 5 bases from V and 4 bases from J, leaving 14 bases between. Germline V CDR1 and CDR2: LNHDA, SQIVND (reference sequence).

Only a few counts were recorded for this clone. The gene calls are TRBV21-1 and TRBJ1-5; the table assigns TRBD1, which was not confirmed against the DNA. TRBV21-1 is reported as a pseudogene. The CDR3 spans 18 residues. CDR3 loop: CASTNPLGVDRDNQPQHF. The CDR3, as DNA: TGTGCCAGCACCAATCCCCTAGGCGTAGACAGGGACAATCAGCCCCAGCATTTT.

The gene calls are TRBV27 and TRBJ2-7, with D uncertain. The length of the CDR3 is 14 residues. From germline, CDR1 is MNHEY and CDR2 SMNVEV (reference sequence). V was pared by 5 bases and J by 2 bases, with 13 bases between. CDR3 in DNA: TGTGCCAGCAGTCCTGAATCCCCTACCTACGAGCAGTACTTC. This sequence encodes CASSPESPTYEQYF.

The chain joins TRBV9 to TRBJ2-5; tentative D call: TRBD2 (5 bases). The CDR3 sequence is 15 residues long. Germline CDR1 is SGDLS and CDR2 is YYNGEE. The ends were cut back, 0 bases at V and 4 bases at J, with 13 bases in the middle. The CDR3 DNA is TGTGCCAGCAGCGTAGACCCTGGAGGAAGAGAGACCCAGTACTTC. Translation gives CASSVDPGGRETQYF.

V usage is TRBV6-5 and J usage is TRBJ2-2, with TRBD1 matching over 11 bases. Per the germline V gene, CDR1 is MNHEY and CDR2 is SVGAGI. V lost 2 bases to trimming and J lost 7 bases; unmatched junction nucleotides: 6. The CDR3 covers 16 residues. In nucleotides, the CDR3 is TGTGCCAGCAGTTACCTAGGACAGGGGGCGTACGGGGAGCTGTTTTTT. Amino acids: CASSYLGQGAYGELFF.

This rearrangement joins TRBV18 to TRBJ1-2; a weak D match, TRBD1 (5 bases). Germline V gene lookup returns CDR1 KGHSH and CDR2 LQKENI. The V end lost 6 bases, the J end lost 3 bases, and 20 bases lay between the germline ends. The CDR3 has 16 amino acids. CDR3 nucleotide sequence: TGTGCCAGCTCCTCCGACCCGGGGGGGTTGGACTATGGCTACACCTTC. Protein product: CASSSDPGGLDYGYTF. The full variable domain, with the rest looked up from reference TRBV18 and TRBJ1-2, is NAGVMQNPRHLVRRRGQEARLRCSPMKGHSHVYWYRQLPEEGLKFMVYLQKENIIDESGMPKERFSAEFPKEGPSILRIQQVVRGDSAAYFCASSSDPGGLDYGYTFGSGTRLTVV.

This clone occurred a few times. The gene calls are TRBV27 and TRBJ1-4; D is perhaps TRBD1 (6 bases). Germline-derived CDR1 and CDR2 are MNHEY and SMNVEV (reference sequence). This CDR3 has 13 amino acids. Trimming pared 6 bases from V and 8 bases from J, leaving 13 bases between. CDR3 protein: CASREDRREKLFF. CDR3 DNA sequence: TGTGCCAGCAGAGAGGACAGACGGGAAAAACTGTTTTTT.

This chain uses TRBV6-5 with TRBJ2-3, with 14 bases that match TRBD2. V lost 5 bases to trimming and J lost 3 bases; unmatched junction nucleotides: 1. This CDR3 is built from 15 residues. In germline, CDR1 is MNHEY, CDR2 SVGAGI. Written as DNA, the CDR3 is TGTGCCAGCAGTAGGACTAGCGGGGGGACAGATACGCAGTATTTT. This gives the protein CASSRTSGGTDTQYF.

This chain connects TRBV6-5 to TRBJ1-2; a weak D match, TRBD1 (6 bases). The germline CDR1 and CDR2 sequences are MNHEY and SVGAGI. V was cut by 6 bases and J by 8 bases, with 16 bases left in between. This CDR3 spans 13 amino acids. CDR3 in DNA: TGTGCCAGCAGGACAGGTCCTCCGTGGGGCTACACCTTC. The encoded protein is CASRTGPPWGYTF.

This clone was found a few times. This chain joins TRBV19 and TRBJ2-2; D gene ambiguous. CDR3 length equals 12 residues. The V end lost 6 bases, the J end lost 8 bases, and 10 bases lay between the germline ends. The germline V gene encodes CDR1 LNHDA and CDR2 SQIVND (reference sequence). The CDR3 region is CASSLVGGELFF. The CDR3 DNA follows: TGTGCCAGTAGCCTGGTCGGGGGGGAGCTGTTTTTT.

J is TRBJ2-5 and V is TRBV29-1; D is uncertain. From germline, CDR1 is SQVTM and CDR2 ANQGSEA. The CDR3 runs to 11 residues. Trimming took 3 bases from V and 4 from J, leaving 6 bases between them. The CDR3 here is CSVDLLETQYF. CDR3 coding DNA: TGCAGCGTTGATTTACTAGAGACCCAGTACTTC.

This clone showed up just a few times. The chain has TRBV2 and TRBJ1-5; D not resolved. This CDR3 contains 15 residues. Between the trimmed V and J ends, which lost 4 bases and 2 bases, there was a span of 12 bases. Germline V gene sequence: CDR1 SNHLY, CDR2 FYNNEI. The CDR3 is CASSASRVGNQPQHF. CDR3 nucleotide sequence: TGTGCCAGCAGTGCGTCGCGGGTGGGCAATCAGCCCCAGCATTTT.

This sequence joins TRBV6-2 or TRBV6-3 and TRBJ1-1; 7 bases match TRBD1. The CDR3 runs to 15 residues. V lost 2 bases to trimming and J lost 8 bases; unmatched junction nucleotides: 11. Germline CDR1 reads MNHEY; CDR2 reads SVGEGT. CDR3 coding DNA: TGTGCCAGCAGTTACCCTGGAAAGGGGGCGGACGAAGCTTTCTTT. Translation: CASSYPGKGADEAFF.

The chain joins TRBV6-5 to TRBJ1-2; 7 nucleotides agree with TRBD1. This CDR3 comprises 14 residues. Trimming took 6 bases from V and 3 from J; bases not matched to a gene: 7. CDR1 MNHEY and CDR2 SVGAGI come from the germline V gene. Here the CDR3 DNA reads TGTGCCAGCAGATCCGGGACAGCGGACTATGGCTACACCTTC. It codes for CASRSGTADYGYTF.

This chain links TRBV7-9 with TRBJ1-1, with TRBD1 matching 9 bases. Germline-derived CDR1 and CDR2 are SEHNR and FQNEAQ (reference sequence). V gave up 5 bases and J gave up 4 bases; unmatched junction bases: 8. CDR3 length: 15 residues. CDR3 bases: TGTGCCAGCAGCAATCGACAGGGGGGGAGCACTGAAGCTTTCTTT. Its protein is CASSNRQGGSTEAFF.

The CDR3, as DNA: TGCGCCAGCAGCCTGACTAGCGGGAGCGTTCCTTTCGGGGAGCTGTTTTTT. It encodes CASSLTSGSVPFGELFF. The V and J genes are TRBV5-1 and TRBJ2-2, with 12 nucleotides matching TRBD2. Per the germline V gene, CDR1 is SGHRS and CDR2 is YFSETQ. CDR3 size: 17 residues. J gave up 7 bases and V 4 bases, and 11 bases lay outside the gene matches.

The sample holds one count of this clone. V usage is TRBV12-5 and J usage is TRBJ1-3; 10 bases line up with TRBD1. Trimming removed 5 bases from V and 2 bases from J; junction bases left unmatched: 15. The V gene's germline CDR1 is LGHNT and CDR2 FRNRAP. CDR3 length: 19 amino acids. The CDR3 loop reads CASGPRTGGPLGPGNTIYF. The CDR3, as DNA: TGTGCTAGTGGTCCACGGACAGGGGGTCCCCTTGGGCCTGGAAACACCATATATTTT.